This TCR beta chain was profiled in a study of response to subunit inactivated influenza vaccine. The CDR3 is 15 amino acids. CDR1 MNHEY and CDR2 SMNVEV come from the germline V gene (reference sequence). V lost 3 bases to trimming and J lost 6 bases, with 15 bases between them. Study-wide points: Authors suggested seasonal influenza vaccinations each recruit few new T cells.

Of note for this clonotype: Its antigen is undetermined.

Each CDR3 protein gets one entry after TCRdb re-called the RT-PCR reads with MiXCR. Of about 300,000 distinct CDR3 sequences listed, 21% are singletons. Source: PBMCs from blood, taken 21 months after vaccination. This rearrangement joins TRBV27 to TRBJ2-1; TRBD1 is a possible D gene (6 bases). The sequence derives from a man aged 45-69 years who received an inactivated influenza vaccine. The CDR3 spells CASSLQQGISNEQFF. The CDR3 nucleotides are TGTGCCAGCAGTTTGCAACAGGGAATTTCCAATGAGCAGTTCTTC.